The 15 T cell receptor beta chains reported below all come from one sample, sequenced in a study of early T cells in non-severe SARS-CoV-2 infection. TCRdb reanalysed the 5' RACE reads using MiXCR and keeps one entry per CDR3 protein. The sample yields 95,000 to 100,000 distinct CDR3 sequences, around 14% seen once. The sequencing sample was made of whole blood. The receptors stem from an adult who was a healthcare worker with PCR-confirmed SARS-CoV-2 infection or an uninfected control (not recorded which).

The V call is TRBV18, the J call TRBJ1-5; a possible D gene is TRBD1 (5 bases). Trimming cost V 6 bases and J 0 bases, with 12 bases left between them. Germline V gene lookup returns CDR1 KGHSH and CDR2 LQKENI. The length of the CDR3 is 15 residues. In nucleotides, the CDR3 is TGTGCCAGCTCGCAACAGGTTCATAGCAATCAGCCCCAGCATTTT. Its translation: CASSQQVHSNQPQHF.

The CDR3 sequence is CASSSRDRGTEAFF. The DNA for the CDR3 is TGCGCCAGCAGCTCCCGGGACAGGGGCACTGAAGCTTTCTTT. The chain recombines TRBV5-1 with TRBJ1-1; 10 bases agree with TRBD1. Germline V gene lookup returns CDR1 SGHRS and CDR2 YFSETQ. This CDR3 comprises 14 residues. V lost 3 bases and J lost 4; bases outside the gene matches: 3.

This clonotype occurred a few times. The V call is TRBV29-1, the J call TRBJ2-3; maybe TRBD2 (5 bases). The CDR3 has 13 residues. V was trimmed by 5 bases and J by 2 bases, leaving 11 bases between them. Germline V gives CDR1 SQVTM, CDR2 ANQGSEA. DNA of the CDR3: TGCAGCGTTTACACGGGAAACACAGATACGCAGTATTTT. It codes for CSVYTGNTDTQYF.

The rearrangement links TRBV5-8 to TRBJ2-5; D could derive from TRBD1 or TRBD2 (5 bases each). CDR3 length: 16 residues. V was shortened by 4 bases and J by 0 bases, with 16 bases between the two germline ends. Germline V gene sequence: CDR1 SGHTS, CDR2 YDEGEE. The CDR3 sequence: CASSHGRAGHQETQYF. In DNA, the CDR3 is TGTGCCAGCAGCCACGGCAGGGCGGGTCACCAAGAGACCCAGTACTTC.

This clonotype was seen a handful of times. The chain uses TRBV3-1 and TRBJ2-1, with TRBD2 as a possible D gene (6 bases). The CDR3 runs to 14 residues. V shed 4 bases and J shed 9 bases, with 16 bases lying between them. Germline V gives CDR1 LGHDT, CDR2 YNNKEL (reference sequence). CDR3 residues: CASSPGGGAGEQFF. DNA for the CDR3: TGTGCCAGCAGCCCCGGGGGTGGGGCGGGTGAGCAGTTCTTC.

This chain joins TRBV28 and TRBJ1-5; D is perhaps TRBD1 (5 bases). V lost 6 bases and J lost 9, with 12 bases in between. Germline V gene sequence: CDR1 MDHEN, CDR2 SYDVKM. The CDR3 covers 12 residues. The CDR3 sequence is CASRTDASPQHF. CDR3 DNA: TGTGCCAGCAGGACAGACGCATCGCCCCAGCATTTT.

This clonotype was found a few times. The chain combines TRBV7-2 with TRBJ1-1; tentatively, D is TRBD1 (6 bases). V lost 4 bases and J 4 bases, leaving 13 bases between the germline ends. This CDR3 is built from 14 residues. Germline CDR1 and CDR2: SGHTA and FQGNSA. This CDR3 reads CASSSQGRVTEAFF. The CDR3 DNA reads as TGTGCCAGCAGCTCCCAGGGGAGGGTCACTGAAGCTTTCTTT.

V and J are TRBV2 and TRBJ1-1; a possible D gene is TRBD1 (5 bases). Trimming left V 4 bases short and J 4 bases short, with 13 bases between. The germline gives CDR1 SNHLY, CDR2 FYNNEI. The CDR3 sequence is 14 residues long. The CDR3 DNA follows: TGTGCCAGCAGTGCGGGACCTGGGGCCACTGAAGCTTTCTTT. As protein: CASSAGPGATEAFF.

This clonotype was seen at least ten times. The V and J genes are TRBV5-1 and TRBJ1-2, with no clear D. The germline V gene has CDR1 SGHRS and CDR2 YFSETQ. The CDR3 extends over 13 amino acids. Trimming left V 0 bases short and J 4 bases short, with 7 bases between. The CDR3 here is CASSLDSSYGYTF. CDR3 bases: TGCGCCAGCAGCTTGGACAGCTCCTATGGCTACACCTTC.

In this sample, this clonotype turned up a few times. The chain uses TRBV6-6 and TRBJ2-7; maybe TRBD2 (7 bases). The germline V and J ends were trimmed by 0 bases and 3 bases, with 12 bases remaining between them. The CDR3 has 15 residues. The germline gives CDR1 MNHNY, CDR2 SVGAGI (reference sequence). DNA of the CDR3: TGTGCCAGCAGTTACTCAGGGGGGGTGTTCTACGAGCAGTACTTC. Protein sequence: CASSYSGGVFYEQYF.

This clonotype was counted at least ten times. This sequence joins TRBV5-4 and TRBJ1-2; TRBD1 matches at 12 bases. V lost 2 bases, J lost 4 bases, and 3 bases stayed unmatched. The CDR3 runs to 15 residues. CDR1 SGHNT and CDR2 YYREEE come from the germline V gene (reference sequence). Here the CDR3 reads CASSFPGQGAYGYTF. The CDR3, as DNA: TGTGCCAGCAGCTTTCCGGGACAGGGGGCCTATGGCTACACCTTC.

This clonotype has ten or more counts. The chain uses TRBV20-1 and TRBJ1-6; 7 bases map to TRBD1. CDR1 and CDR2 from the germline V gene are DFQATT and SNEGSKA (reference sequence). The J segment lost 8 bases and the V segment lost 4 bases, leaving 8 bases of the junction unmatched. This CDR3 contains 14 residues. CDR3 coding DNA: TGCAGTGCTACTACAGACAGGGATCATTCACCCCTCCACTTT. Translating gives CSATTDRDHSPLHF.

This clonotype was observed many times. V and J are TRBV6-6 and TRBJ2-1; 7 bases fit TRBD2. The CDR3 contains 17 residues. The germline CDR1 and CDR2 sequences are MNHNY and SVGAGI (reference sequence). Trimming at V came to 6 bases and at J to 6 bases, leaving 17 bases not matched to a gene. The CDR3 DNA is TGTGCCAGCAGCCCCCAAAGCCTAGCGGCGAGGACCAATGAGCAGTTCTTC. It codes for CASSPQSLAARTNEQFF.

This clonotype was picked up a small number of times. Sequence at one end of the junction differs from germline and may be a read error. The V gene is TRBV7-2, the J gene TRBJ2-7, with TRBD2 matching 13 bases. This CDR3 contains 12 residues. Germline CDR1 reads SGHTA; CDR2 reads FQGNSA. The CDR3 nucleotides are TGTGCCAGCAGCAGGACTAGCGGGGGCCCGTTTTTC. Translation: CASSRTSGGPFF.

This chain links TRBV28 with TRBJ1-2; D call uncertain. The CDR3 sequence is 12 residues long. Trimming stripped 6 bases from V and 4 bases from J, with 9 bases between. The germline V gene encodes CDR1 MDHEN and CDR2 SYDVKM. This CDR3 is CASRLSSYGYTF. The DNA of the CDR3 is TGTGCCAGCAGATTAAGTAGCTATGGCTACACCTTC.